The 3 T cell receptor beta chains reported below all come from one sample, sequenced in a study of blood T cell repertoires in COVID-19. Some clones are missing from TCRdb's copy, which holds only in-frame ones; the method was immunoSEQ multiplex PCR. The repertoire holds tens of thousands of clones, with about 89% as singletons. Source material: peripheral blood. Source of these receptors: a man in his fifties or sixties with acute or convalescent COVID-19.

The J gene is TRBJ2-3, the V gene TRBV27; D is unresolved. The V end lost 3 bases, the J end lost 2 bases, and 6 bases lay between the germline ends. Germline V gene lookup returns CDR1 MNHEY and CDR2 SMNVEV (reference sequence). CDR3 length: 13 residues. Written as DNA, the CDR3 is TGTGCCAGCAGTTTCCAGAACACAGATACGCAGTATTTT. Residues: CASSFQNTDTQYF.

The chain employs TRBV7-2 and TRBJ2-5; 7 bases fit TRBD1. V gave up 1 base and J gave up 2 bases; unmatched junction bases: 7. CDR1 and CDR2 (germline): SGHTA, FQGNSA. CDR3 size: 16 residues. CDR3 residues: CASSLVGGASQETQYF. The CDR3 DNA reads TGTGCCAGCAGCTTAGTAGGGGGCGCAAGTCAAGAGACCCAGTACTTC.

This chain links TRBV7-2 with TRBJ2-7, with TRBD2 matching over 10 bases. The V segment lost 1 base and the J segment 6 bases; nucleotides outside the gene matches: 3. The CDR3 runs 14 residues. The germline V gene encodes CDR1 SGHTA and CDR2 FQGNSA. The CDR3 loop reads CASSLGLAGVEQYF. CDR3 sequence (DNA): TGTGCCAGCAGCTTAGGGCTAGCGGGGGTCGAGCAGTACTTC.